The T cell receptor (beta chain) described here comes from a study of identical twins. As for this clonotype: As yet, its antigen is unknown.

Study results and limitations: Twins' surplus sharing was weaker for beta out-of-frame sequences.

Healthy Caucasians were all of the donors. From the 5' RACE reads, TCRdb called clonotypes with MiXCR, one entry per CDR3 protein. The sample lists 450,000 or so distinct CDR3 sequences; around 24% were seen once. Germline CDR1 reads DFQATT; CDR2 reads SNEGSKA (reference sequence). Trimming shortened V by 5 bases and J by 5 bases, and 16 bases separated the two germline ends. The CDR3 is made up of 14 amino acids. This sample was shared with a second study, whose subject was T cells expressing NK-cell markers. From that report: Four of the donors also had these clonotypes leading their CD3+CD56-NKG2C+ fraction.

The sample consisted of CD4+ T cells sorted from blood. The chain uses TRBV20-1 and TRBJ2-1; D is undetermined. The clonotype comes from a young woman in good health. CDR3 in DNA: TGCAGTGCTCTTCACCACGTCGGTAACAATGAGCAGTTCTTC. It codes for CSALHHVGNNEQFF.